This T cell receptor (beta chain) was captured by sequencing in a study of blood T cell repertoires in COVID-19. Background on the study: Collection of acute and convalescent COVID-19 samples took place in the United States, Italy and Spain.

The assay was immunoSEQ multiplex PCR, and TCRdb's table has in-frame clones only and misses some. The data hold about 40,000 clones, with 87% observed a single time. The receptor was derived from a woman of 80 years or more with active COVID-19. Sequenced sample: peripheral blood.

CDR3: CASSYSSAGSSYEQYF. For the CDR3, the DNA is TGTGCCAGCTCCTATTCCTCAGCGGGGAGCTCCTACGAGCAGTACTTC. This rearrangement joins TRBV28 to TRBJ2-7; 7 bases line up with TRBD2. CDR3 size: 16 residues. Trimming took 8 bases from V and 0 from J; bases not matched to a gene: 13. Germline-derived CDR1 and CDR2 are MDHEN and SYDVKM.